A single sample is the source of the 24 T cell receptor beta chains below, sequenced in a study of graft-versus-host responses after intestinal transplantation. Profiling relied on immunoSEQ multiplex PCR, and the TCRdb table lists in-frame clones only, not all of them. The sample holds roughly 16,000 clones, about 80% seen once. Intraepithelial and lamina propria lymphocytes were isolated from graft specimens. The material was ileum tissue, obtained around 600 days after intestinal transplantation. Receptors originate from a human patient who received an intestinal transplant, so some T cells may come from the graft donor.

The chain has TRBV7-8 and TRBJ2-5; D is possibly TRBD2 (6 bases). The CDR3 contains 17 residues. The ends were cut back, 5 bases at V and 2 bases at J, with 21 bases in the middle. Germline CDR1 SGHVS, CDR2 FQNEAQ. CDR3 residues: CASSPGTYYLRQETQYF. CDR3 sequence (DNA): TGTGCCAGCAGCCCCGGGACTTACTATCTCAGGCAAGAGACCCAGTACTTC.

This chain joins TRBV9 and TRBJ2-1; no firm D call. The CDR3 loop spans 13 amino acids. Trimming cost V 4 bases and J 9 bases, with 14 bases left between them. Germline-derived CDR1 and CDR2 are SGDLS and YYNGEE. The CDR3 spells CASSPRLYGEQFF. The CDR3 DNA is TGTGCCAGCAGCCCGCGACTCTATGGTGAGCAGTTCTTC.

This chain uses TRBV4-2 with TRBJ1-2, with 7 bases lining up with TRBD1. This CDR3 has 16 amino acids. V was pared by 0 bases and J by 4 bases, with 8 bases of the junction left unmatched. CDR1 LGHNA and CDR2 YNFKEQ come from the germline V gene. The CDR3 DNA is TGTGCCAGCAGCCAAGATTGGGGACAGAGAAGCTATGGCTACACCTTC. This gives the protein CASSQDWGQRSYGYTF.

The rearrangement links TRBV5-1 to TRBJ2-5; TRBD1 is a possible D gene (6 bases). This CDR3 spans 15 amino acids. Germline V gene lookup returns CDR1 SGHRS and CDR2 YFSETQ. V was shortened by 1 base and J by 2 bases, with 12 bases between the two germline ends. CDR3 sequence (DNA): TGCGCCAGCAGCTTGCAGGGGCCACTACAAGAGACCCAGTACTTC. This translates into CASSLQGPLQETQYF.

The chain has TRBV10-3 and TRBJ2-2; 7 nucleotides match TRBD2. V gave up 6 bases and J gave up 4 bases; unmatched junction bases: 5. There are 14 residues in the CDR3. CDR1 is ENHRY and CDR2 is SYGVKD in the germline V gene. CDR3 protein: CAISGLEGTGELFF. CDR3 in DNA: TGTGCCATCAGCGGACTAGAAGGCACCGGGGAGCTGTTTTTT.

The chain recombines TRBV5-1 with TRBJ1-2; 8 bases match TRBD1. Trimming took 1 base from V and 8 from J; bases not matched to a gene: 10. The CDR3 length is 15 residues. Germline V lookup: CDR1 SGHRS, CDR2 YFSETQ. This CDR3 is CASSLLRTGQEGYTF. Written as DNA, the CDR3 is TGCGCCAGCAGCTTGCTTCGGACAGGGCAGGAGGGCTACACCTTC.

The V and J genes are TRBV29-1 and TRBJ2-7; D gene unclear. Trimming removed 5 bases from V and 0 bases from J, with 11 bases in between. This CDR3 comprises 13 residues. Germline V gene data show CDR1 as SQVTM and CDR2 as ANQGSEA. CDR3 DNA sequence: TGCAGCGTTACCCAGGTGAACTCCTACGAGCAGTACTTC. Translating gives CSVTQVNSYEQYF.

This sequence joins TRBV10-3 and TRBJ2-1; 9 positions match TRBD2. V shed 7 bases, J shed 4 bases, and the junction held 5 bases outside the gene matches. Germline loops: CDR1 ENHRY, CDR2 SYGVKD. This CDR3 region has 14 residues. CDR3 bases: TGTGCCATCAAGGCGGGGGGGTTGTACAATGAGCAGTTCTTC. Protein: CAIKAGGLYNEQFF.

The CDR3 coding sequence is TGTGCCAGCAGCCACACTAGCGGGAGCTCCTACAATGAGCAGTTCTTC. This sequence encodes CASSHTSGSSYNEQFF. J is TRBJ2-1 and V is TRBV7-8, with 11 bases identical to TRBD2. CDR3 length equals 16 residues. The V gene end was trimmed by 5 bases and the J gene end by 0 bases; junction bases not matched to a gene: 3. From germline, CDR1 is SGHVS and CDR2 FQNEAQ.

The chain couples TRBV7-8 to TRBJ1-5; possible D gene TRBD1, 5 bases. The CDR3 covers 15 residues. Germline V gene lookup returns CDR1 SGHVS and CDR2 FQNEAQ. V lost 1 base and J lost 3, with 10 bases in between. The CDR3: CASSLVGTPNQPQHF. The DNA of the CDR3 is TGTGCCAGCAGCTTAGTTGGGACCCCCAATCAGCCCCAGCATTTT.

This chain connects TRBV5-8 to TRBJ1-1; D gene ambiguous. V was cut by 1 base and J by 0 bases, with 4 bases left in between. The CDR3 runs 13 residues. CDR1 is SGHTS and CDR2 is YDEGEE in the germline V gene. For the CDR3, the DNA is TGTGCCAGCAGCTTGACCATGAACACTGAAGCTTTCTTT. This translates into CASSLTMNTEAFF.

This clone was counted a single time. The chain couples TRBV11-2 to TRBJ2-7; TRBD2 matches at 7 bases. V dropped 7 bases and J dropped 5; count of bases not matched to a gene: 8. CDR3 length equals 13 residues. Per germline, CDR1 SGHAT and CDR2 FQNNGV. The CDR3, as DNA: TGTGCCAGCACGCGGGGGACCCGGGACGAGCAGTACTTC. As protein: CASTRGTRDEQYF.

The chain joins TRBV18 to TRBJ1-3, with D tentatively TRBD1 (5 bases). V gave up 3 bases and J gave up 0 bases, with 15 bases separating them. The germline gives CDR1 KGHSH, CDR2 LQKENI. The CDR3 has 17 residues. The CDR3 coding sequence is TGTGCCAGCTCACCCATAGAACTCCAGGGCTCTGGAAACACCATATATTTT. Amino acid sequence: CASSPIELQGSGNTIYF.

This rearrangement joins TRBV28 to TRBJ2-7; TRBD2 might be the D (7 bases). The CDR3 consists of 13 residues. V was cut by 6 bases and J by 11 bases, with 20 bases left in between. CDR1 is MDHEN, CDR2 SYDVKM, per germline. CDR3 loop: CASSPGRGLREYF. In DNA, the CDR3 is TGTGCCAGCAGCCCGGGGAGGGGGTTAAGGGAGTACTTC.

The V and J genes are TRBV10-3 and TRBJ2-7; 9 bases fit TRBD1. V gave up 3 bases and J gave up 4 bases; unmatched junction bases: 7. The CDR3 contains 15 residues. Germline assignment: CDR1 ENHRY and CDR2 SYGVKD. This CDR3 reads CAISEQGQGTYEQYF. CDR3 sequence (DNA): TGTGCCATCAGTGAACAGGGACAGGGAACGTACGAGCAGTACTTC.

This chain joins TRBV25-1 and TRBJ1-4, with D maybe TRBD1 (6 bases). V was clipped by 4 bases and J by 8 bases, with 17 bases between them. CDR1 and CDR2 from the germline V gene are MGHDK and SYGVNS. The CDR3 is made up of 15 amino acids. The CDR3 is CASSGRGGFGEKLFF. For the CDR3, the DNA is TGTGCCAGCAGTGGAAGAGGGGGATTTGGCGAAAAACTGTTTTTT.

This rearrangement joins TRBV11-3 to TRBJ2-7; D gene unclear. This CDR3 has 13 amino acids. V was trimmed by 1 base and J by 7 bases, leaving 11 bases between them. The germline gives CDR1 SGHNT, CDR2 YENEEA. CDR3 sequence (DNA): TGTGCCAGCAGCTTAGCAGACACTTTTGAGCAGTACTTC. This sequence encodes CASSLADTFEQYF.

The chain employs TRBV5-1 and TRBJ2-1; 12 nucleotides match TRBD2. The germline CDR1 and CDR2 sequences are SGHRS and YFSETQ. The CDR3 is 16 residues long. V lost 4 bases to trimming and J lost 3 bases; unmatched junction nucleotides: 5. CDR3 nucleotide sequence: TGCGCCAGCAGCGCGACTAGCGGGGGCCTCTACAATGAGCAGTTCTTC. This sequence encodes CASSATSGGLYNEQFF. The full variable domain, with the rest looked up from reference TRBV5-1 and TRBJ2-1, is KAGVTQTPRYLIKTRGQQVTLSCSPISGHRSVSWYQQTPGQGLQFLFEYFSETQRNKGNFPGRFSGRQFSNSRSEMNVSTLELGDSALYLCASSATSGGLYNEQFFGPGTRLTVL.

The chain has TRBV19 and TRBJ1-4; TRBD1 matches at 10 bases. Trimming cost V 6 bases and J 0 bases; bases outside gene matches: 7. CDR1 and CDR2 (germline): LNHDA, SQIVND (reference sequence). The CDR3 is 17 residues long. The DNA of the CDR3 is TGTGCCAGTAGACCGCGGGACAGGGGAGCAACTAATGAAAAACTGTTTTTT. It translates to CASRPRDRGATNEKLFF.

The rearrangement links TRBV6-1 to TRBJ2-5; D is ambiguous. The V gene's germline CDR1 is MNHNS and CDR2 SASEGT. The CDR3 length is 13 residues. The V end lost 5 bases, the J end lost 2 bases, and 9 bases lay between the germline ends. The CDR3 nucleotides read TGTGCCAGCAGTCCCCGAACTCAAGAGACCCAGTACTTC. Translating it yields CASSPRTQETQYF.

This chain connects TRBV29-1 to TRBJ2-1; no definite D call. The CDR3 covers 15 residues. The V gene's germline CDR1 is SQVTM and CDR2 ANQGSEA. Trimming stripped 1 base from V and 2 bases from J, with 12 bases between. CDR3 residues: CSVEVTLEAYNEQFF. As DNA, the CDR3 is TGCAGCGTTGAAGTAACCCTCGAAGCCTACAATGAGCAGTTCTTC.

V is TRBV5-1 and J is TRBJ1-6; the D is unclear. V was cut by 0 bases and J by 9 bases, with 10 bases left in between. The CDR3 loop spans 14 amino acids. CDR1 SGHRS and CDR2 YFSETQ come from the germline V gene. DNA for the CDR3: TGCGCCAGCAGCTTGGAACCGAAGATTTCACCCCTCCACTTT. This gives the protein CASSLEPKISPLHF.

As for this clone: One end of the junction is discordant with germline, which a read error may explain. The identical CDR3 is also encoded by other nucleotide sequences in the sample. DNA for the CDR3: TGTGCCATCAGTGACCCCTCGTCACAGGACAACACTGAAGCCTTCTTT. It yields the protein CAISDPSSQDNTEAFF. This chain links TRBV10-3 with TRBJ1-1, with a possible D match to TRBD1 (5 bases). From germline, CDR1 is ENHRY and CDR2 SYGVKD. This CDR3 is 16 amino acids long.

The chain recombines TRBV7-2 with TRBJ2-1; 10 bases line up with TRBD2. The CDR3 extends over 18 amino acids. Germline V gives CDR1 SGHTA, CDR2 FQGNSA. The junction had 14 bases not matched to a gene; V was cut back by 5 bases and J by 4 bases. The CDR3 DNA follows: TGTGCCAGCAGCCCCCATGGGGCTAGCGGGGGAAGGTACAATGAGCAGTTCTTC. Encoded protein: CASSPHGASGGRYNEQFF.